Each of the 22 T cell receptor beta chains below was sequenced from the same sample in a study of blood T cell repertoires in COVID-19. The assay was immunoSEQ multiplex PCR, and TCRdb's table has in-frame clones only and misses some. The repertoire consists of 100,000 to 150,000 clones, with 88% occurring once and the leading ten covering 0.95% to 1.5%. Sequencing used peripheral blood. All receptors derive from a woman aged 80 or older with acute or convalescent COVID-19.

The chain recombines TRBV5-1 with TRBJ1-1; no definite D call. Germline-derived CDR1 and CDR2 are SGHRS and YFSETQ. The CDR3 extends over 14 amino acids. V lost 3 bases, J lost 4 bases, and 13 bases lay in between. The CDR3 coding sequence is TGCGCCAGCAGCTCTGGGAAACTAGTCACTGAAGCTTTCTTT. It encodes CASSSGKLVTEAFF.

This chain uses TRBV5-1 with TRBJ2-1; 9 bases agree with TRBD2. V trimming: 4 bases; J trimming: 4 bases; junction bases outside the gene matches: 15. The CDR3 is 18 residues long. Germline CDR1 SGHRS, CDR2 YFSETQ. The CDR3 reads CASSQGDSGSGTYNEQFF. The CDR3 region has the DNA TGCGCCAGCAGCCAAGGGGATAGCGGGAGCGGAACATACAATGAGCAGTTCTTC.

CDR3 in DNA: TGTGCCAGCAGCTCTGACAGTTACAATCAGCCCCAGCATTTT. Protein: CASSSDSYNQPQHF. This rearrangement joins TRBV2 to TRBJ1-5; tentative D call: TRBD1 (5 bases). This CDR3 spans 14 amino acids. Trimming left V 6 bases short and J 3 bases short, with 12 bases between. Germline assignment: CDR1 SNHLY and CDR2 FYNNEI. Based on the CDR3 plus reference TRBV2 and TRBJ1-5, the full variable domain is EPEVTQTPSHQVTQMGQEVILRCVPISNHLYFYWYRQILGQKVEFLVSFYNNEISEKSEIFDDQFSVERPDGSNFTLKIRSTKLEDSAMYFCASSSDSYNQPQHFGDGTRLSIL.

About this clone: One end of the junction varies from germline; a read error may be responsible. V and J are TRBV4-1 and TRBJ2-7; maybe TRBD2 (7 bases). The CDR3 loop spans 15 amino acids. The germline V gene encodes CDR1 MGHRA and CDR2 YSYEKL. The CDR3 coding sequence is TGCCCCAGCAGTCAAGGGGGGGGGTTTTCCTACGAGCAGTACTTC. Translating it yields CPSSQGGGFSYEQYF.

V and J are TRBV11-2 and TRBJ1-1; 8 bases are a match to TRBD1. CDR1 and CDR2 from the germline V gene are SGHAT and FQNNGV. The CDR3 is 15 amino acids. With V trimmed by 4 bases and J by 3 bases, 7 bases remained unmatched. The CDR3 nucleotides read TGTGCCAGCAGCTCGCCGACGACAGGGGACACTGAAGCTTTCTTT. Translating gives CASSSPTTGDTEAFF.

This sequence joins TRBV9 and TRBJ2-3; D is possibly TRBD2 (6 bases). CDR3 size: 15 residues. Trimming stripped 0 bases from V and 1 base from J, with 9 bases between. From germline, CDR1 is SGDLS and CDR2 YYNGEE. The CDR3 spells CASSVAPSGTDTQYF. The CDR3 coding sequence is TGTGCCAGCAGCGTAGCTCCTAGCGGCACAGATACGCAGTATTTT.

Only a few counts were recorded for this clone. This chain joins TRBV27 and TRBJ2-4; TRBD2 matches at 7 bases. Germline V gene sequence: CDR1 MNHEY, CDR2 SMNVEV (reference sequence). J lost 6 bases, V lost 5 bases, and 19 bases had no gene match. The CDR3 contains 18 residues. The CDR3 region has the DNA TGTGCCAGCAGTCATTTTACTGGCGGGGGTGTTACCGGAAACATTCAGTACTTC. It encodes CASSHFTGGGVTGNIQYF.

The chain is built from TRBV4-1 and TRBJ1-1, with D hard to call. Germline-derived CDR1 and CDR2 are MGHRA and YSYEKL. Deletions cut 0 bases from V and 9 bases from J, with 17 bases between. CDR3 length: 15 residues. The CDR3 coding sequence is TGCGCCAGCAGCCAAGAATTGGGCATGGGCCTTAAAGCTTTCTTT. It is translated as CASSQELGMGLKAFF.

The CDR3 nucleotides read TGTGCCATAAGAAAGGCCGGGGGCACTGAAGCTTTCTTT. It is translated as CAIRKAGGTEAFF. The chain uses TRBV7-2 and TRBJ1-1; the D gene is possibly TRBD1 (5 bases). The CDR3 runs 13 residues. V gave up 10 bases and J gave up 4 bases, with 16 bases separating them. Germline CDR1 is SGHTA and CDR2 is FQGNSA.

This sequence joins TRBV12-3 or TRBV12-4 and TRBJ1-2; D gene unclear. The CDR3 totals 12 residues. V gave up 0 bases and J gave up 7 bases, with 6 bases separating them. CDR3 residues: CASSLAGSGYTF. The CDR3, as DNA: TGTGCCAGCAGTTTAGCAGGGAGTGGCTACACCTTC.

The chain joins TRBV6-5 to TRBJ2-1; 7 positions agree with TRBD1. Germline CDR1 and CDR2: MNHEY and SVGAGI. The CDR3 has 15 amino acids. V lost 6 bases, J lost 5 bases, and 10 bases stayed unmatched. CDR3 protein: CASRRRTGGNNEQFF. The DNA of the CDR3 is TGTGCCAGCAGGCGTCGGACAGGTGGTAACAATGAGCAGTTCTTC.

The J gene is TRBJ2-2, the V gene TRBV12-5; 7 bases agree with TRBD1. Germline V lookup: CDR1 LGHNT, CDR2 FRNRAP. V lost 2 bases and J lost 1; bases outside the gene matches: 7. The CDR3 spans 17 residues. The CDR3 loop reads CASGLTNRGRNTGELFF. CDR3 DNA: TGTGCTAGTGGTTTGACAAACAGGGGACGGAACACCGGGGAGCTGTTTTTT.

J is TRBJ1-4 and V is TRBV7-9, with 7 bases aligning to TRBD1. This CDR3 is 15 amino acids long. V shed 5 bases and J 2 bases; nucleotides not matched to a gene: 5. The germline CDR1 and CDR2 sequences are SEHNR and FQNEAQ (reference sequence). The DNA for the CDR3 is TGTGCCAGCAGCATCCAGACAGGGACTAATGAAAAACTGTTTTTT. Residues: CASSIQTGTNEKLFF.

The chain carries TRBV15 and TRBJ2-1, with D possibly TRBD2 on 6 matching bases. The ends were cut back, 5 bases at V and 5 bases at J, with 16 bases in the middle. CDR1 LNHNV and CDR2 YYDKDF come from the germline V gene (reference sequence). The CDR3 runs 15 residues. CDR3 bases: TGTGCCACCAGCCCACGGGGGTACAAGAACAATGAGCAGTTCTTC. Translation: CATSPRGYKNNEQFF.

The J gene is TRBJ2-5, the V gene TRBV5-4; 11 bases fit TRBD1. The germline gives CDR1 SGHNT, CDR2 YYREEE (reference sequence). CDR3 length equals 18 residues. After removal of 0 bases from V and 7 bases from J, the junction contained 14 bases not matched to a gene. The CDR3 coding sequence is TGTGCCAGCAGCTTGGCGGGGACAGGGGGTGCCGGGGGAGTGACCCAGTACTTC. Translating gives CASSLAGTGGAGGVTQYF.

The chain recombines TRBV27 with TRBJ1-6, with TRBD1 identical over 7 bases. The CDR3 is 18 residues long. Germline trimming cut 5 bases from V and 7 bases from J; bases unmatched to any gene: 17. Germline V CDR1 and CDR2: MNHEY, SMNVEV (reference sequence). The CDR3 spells CASSLRRGSGQTNSPLHF. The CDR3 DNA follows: TGTGCCAGCAGTCTAAGGAGGGGATCGGGACAGACAAATTCACCCCTCCACTTT.

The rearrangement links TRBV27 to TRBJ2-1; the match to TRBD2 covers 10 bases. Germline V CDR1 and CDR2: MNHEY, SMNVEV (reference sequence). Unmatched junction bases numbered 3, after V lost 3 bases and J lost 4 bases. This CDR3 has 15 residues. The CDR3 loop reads CASSFTSGAYNEQFF. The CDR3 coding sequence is TGTGCCAGCAGTTTCACTAGCGGGGCTTACAATGAGCAGTTCTTC.

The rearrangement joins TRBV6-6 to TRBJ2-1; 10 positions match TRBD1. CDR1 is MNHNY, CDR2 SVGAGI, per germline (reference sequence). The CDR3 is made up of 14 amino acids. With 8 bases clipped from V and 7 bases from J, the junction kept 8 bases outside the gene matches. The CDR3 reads CASRRQGARNEQFF. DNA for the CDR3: TGTGCCAGCCGTAGACAGGGGGCTAGGAATGAGCAGTTCTTC.

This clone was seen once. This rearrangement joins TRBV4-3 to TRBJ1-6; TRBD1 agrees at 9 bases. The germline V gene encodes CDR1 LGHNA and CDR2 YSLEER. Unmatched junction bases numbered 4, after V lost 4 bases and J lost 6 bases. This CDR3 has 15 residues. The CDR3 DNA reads TGCGCCAGCAGCCTACAGGGGGCAGGTAATTCACCCCTCCACTTT. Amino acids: CASSLQGAGNSPLHF.

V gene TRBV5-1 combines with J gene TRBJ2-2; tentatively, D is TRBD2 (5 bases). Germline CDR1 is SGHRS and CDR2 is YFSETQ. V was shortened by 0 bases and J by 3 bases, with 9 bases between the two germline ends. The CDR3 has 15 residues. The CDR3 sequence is CASSLDTRHTGELFF. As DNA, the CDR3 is TGCGCCAGCAGCTTGGATACTAGGCACACCGGGGAGCTGTTTTTT.

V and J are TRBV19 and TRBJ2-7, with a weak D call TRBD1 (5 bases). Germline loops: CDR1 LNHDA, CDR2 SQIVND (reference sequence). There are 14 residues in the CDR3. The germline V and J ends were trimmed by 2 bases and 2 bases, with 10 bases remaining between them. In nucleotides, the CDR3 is TGTGCCAGTAGTATACCCGACAGACCCTACGAGCAGTACTTC. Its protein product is CASSIPDRPYEQYF.

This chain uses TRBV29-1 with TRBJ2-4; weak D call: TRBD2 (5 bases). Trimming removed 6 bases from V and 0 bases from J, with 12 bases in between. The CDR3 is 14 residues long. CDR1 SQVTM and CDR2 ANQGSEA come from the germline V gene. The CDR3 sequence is CSVRVSLAKNIQYF. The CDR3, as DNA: TGCAGCGTGAGGGTTAGTCTAGCCAAAAACATTCAGTACTTC.